This T cell receptor (beta chain) was identified in a study of T cell responses to AZD1222 COVID-19 vaccine (dated by TCRdb to about 2021). General notes on the study: Because spike-specific TCR depth and breadth did not differ between the two schedules, AZD1222 recipients who got a second dose at roughly 4 weeks were pooled with those who got a second dose at roughly 12 weeks. Trial participants were enrolled into age subgroups of 18-55, 56-69 and 70-plus years, which contained around 140, 26 and 57 TCR-sequenced participants, respectively. A total of 233 trial participants underwent TCR sequencing, of whom some 210 received two doses of AZD1222 and about 26 received two doses of the MenACWY control vaccine.

Taken from cysteine to phenylalanine, the CDR3 has 17 residues. Solely the CDR3 DNA is kept, with 51 bases framed from the first base. From the germline V gene (reference sequence), CDR1 is LNHNV and CDR2 is YYDKDF. Trimming takes 4 bases off V and 6 bases off J; junction bases not matched to a gene: 15. The sample's time point label is to be understood as: baseline before first vaccination. Vaccinee samples were obtained from the UK trials COV001 and COV002, which included a single-blind randomized controlled phase 2/3 trial of AZD1222 (ChAdOx1 nCoV-19) in healthy adults. Trial participant PBMC samples were collected at day 0 and day 28 after the second dose for TCRbeta chain sequencing. Comments on this clone: There is no known antigen for this receptor. No qualities accompany the bases; no much larger clone lies one base away.

Paper-wide results and their limitations: After two AZD1222 doses, both the breadth and the depth of spike-specific TCRs were significantly higher than at day 0 and than in MenACWY recipients. Vaccine-associated CD4 TCRs spanned the whole spike protein, with dominant responses in regions 160-218 and 743-854. Only six AZD1222 recipients were SARS-CoV-2 seropositive at baseline, limiting conclusions about previously exposed vaccinees. Participants were mostly white British and included more females than males, and it was suggested by the authors that clonal diversity may have been underestimated. Because no samples from the day 14 peak response were available, repertoires could be characterized only after the peak T cell response. The 56-69-year group was small, and its depth increase did not reach significance, likely because of low power. Nearly half of unique spike-specific TCRs reportedly recognized epitopes outside regions mutated in the B.1.351 and B.1.1.7 variants.

The CDR3 regions of human TCRbeta chains were subjected to immunosequencing. On the study's bioinformatics: Repertoire TCRs were matched against a reference library of SARS-CoV-2-specific TCRs generated with the MIRA antigen-specificity platform. Breadth meant the fraction of unique TCRs that were SARS-CoV-2-associated, whereas depth meant the fraction of total T cells that were SARS-CoV-2-associated. Using the MIRA data, every spike-specific TCR was mapped to the spike region that the TCR reacted to and assigned to either a CD4 or a CD8 class. Log10-transformed breadth and depth values were compared by one-way ANOVA with Sidak's multiple comparisons tests. The clones in this table, taken by TCRdb from immuneACCESS, are in-frame only. Not every clone is retained; where verified, under half of the shortfall comes from an unresolved V gene, and the cause of the rest is unknown. The DNA gave D and trimming, while V, J and clone size come from that table. In this sample the table shows approximately 100,000 clones, roughly 90% of which occur a single time. 4% to 6% of the sample belongs to the ten largest clones.

Sequencing was performed on peripheral blood, taken on day 0 of AZD1222 vaccination. This clonotype originated in an adult in good health. The chain links TRBV15 with TRBJ2-5; 9 bases in between match TRBD2. The DNA is as follows: TGTGCCACCAGCATTGGGGGGCGGGGGGGCCTTCTGAAGACCCAGTACTTC. Its protein is CATSIGGRGGLLKTQYF.